A selection of T cell receptor beta chains follows, all from one sample in a study of response to subunit inactivated influenza vaccine. TCRdb itself ran the RT-PCR reads through MiXCR, one entry per CDR3 protein. This table has some 500,000 distinct CDR3 sequences, approximately 15% appearing once. Sequenced material: CD4+ T cells sorted from PBMCs, taken roughly 24 months after vaccination. These receptors all come from a man between 50 and 69 years old who received an inactivated influenza vaccine. Both conserved end residues are part of each CDR3. The order of the fields is V gene, clone size, D gene, J gene, CDR3 DNA, CDR3 protein. A D gene is named only where the DNA matches it firmly. The size of a clone is reported for some rows only, either as once, few or many, or as a class for expanded clones.

V gene: TRBV28; clone size: few; D gene: NA; J gene: TRBJ2-1; CDR3 DNA: TGTGCCAGCAGTTTTGGAGGGGCCCCGTTCTTC; CDR3 protein: CASSFGGAPFF
V gene: TRBV7-2; clone size: NA; D gene: NA; J gene: TRBJ2-1; CDR3 DNA: TGTGCCAGCAGCTTAATGGGTCTAGCCTATGAGCAGTTCTTC; CDR3 protein: CASSLMGLAYEQFF
V gene: TRBV20-1; clone size: NA; D gene: NA; J gene: TRBJ2-1; CDR3 DNA: TGCAGTGCTAGTGTGACAGGAGATGTCAATGAGCAGTTCTTC; CDR3 protein: CSASVTGDVNEQFF
V gene: TRBV7-8; clone size: few; D gene: NA; J gene: TRBJ2-6; CDR3 DNA: TGTGCCAGCAGTGGCCCCGGGGCCAACGTCCTGACTTTC; CDR3 protein: CASSGPGANVLTF
V gene: TRBV20-1; clone size: many; D gene: NA; J gene: TRBJ2-5; CDR3 DNA: TGCAGTGCTAGGGGCCAAGAGACCCAGTACTTC; CDR3 protein: CSARGQETQYF
V gene: TRBV14; clone size: few; D gene: TRBD1; J gene: TRBJ2-7; CDR3 DNA: TGTGCCAGCAGCCCGACAGGGGATTACTACGAGCAGTACTTC; CDR3 protein: CASSPTGDYYEQYF
V gene: TRBV12-3/TRBV12-4; clone size: NA; D gene: TRBD1; J gene: TRBJ1-6; CDR3 DNA: TGTGCCAGCAGTTTTGGGACAGGGCCTACCCCCCTCCACTTT; CDR3 protein: CASSFGTGPTPLHF
V gene: TRBV20-1; clone size: NA; D gene: NA; J gene: TRBJ1-1; CDR3 DNA: TGCAGTGCAAGAAGGCTTCCCGCCTCTTGGAGGGGGGCGAACACTGAAGCTTTCTTT; CDR3 protein: CSARRLPASWRGANTEAFF
V gene: TRBV12-3/TRBV12-4; clone size: NA; D gene: NA; J gene: TRBJ1-1; CDR3 DNA: TGTGCCAGCAACCTTGAGATGAACACTGAAGCTTTCTTT; CDR3 protein: CASNLEMNTEAFF
V gene: TRBV7-9; clone size: once; D gene: TRBD1; J gene: TRBJ1-5; CDR3 DNA: TGTGCCAGCAGCCCCGGGACAGGGGACGATCAGCCCCAGCATTTT; CDR3 protein: CASSPGTGDDQPQHF
V gene: TRBV3-1; clone size: few; D gene: TRBD1; J gene: TRBJ2-3; CDR3 DNA: TGTGCCAGCAGCCCTGGGACAGGGCTCTCAGATACGCAGTATTTT; CDR3 protein: CASSPGTGLSDTQYF
V gene: TRBV28; clone size: many; D gene: NA; J gene: TRBJ2-3; CDR3 DNA: TGTGCCAGCAGTTTATCAACTCCCGTATTTACGCAGTATTTT; CDR3 protein: CASSLSTPVFTQYF
V gene: TRBV3-1; clone size: NA; D gene: NA; J gene: TRBJ1-5; CDR3 DNA: TGTGCCAGCAGTTCCGGGGAAACCGTTAATCAGCCCCAGCATTTT; CDR3 protein: CASSSGETVNQPQHF
V gene: TRBV29-1; clone size: few; D gene: TRBD2; J gene: TRBJ2-1; CDR3 DNA: TGCAGCGTTGATCTCAGCGGGAGGGCCCTCAGTAATGAGCAGTTCTTC; CDR3 protein: CSVDLSGRALSNEQFF
V gene: TRBV14; clone size: few; D gene: NA; J gene: TRBJ1-4; CDR3 DNA: TGTGCCAGCAGCCAAGGGGGCCGGTTCCTGTTTTTT; CDR3 protein: CASSQGGRFLFF
V gene: TRBV20-1; clone size: NA; D gene: TRBD1; J gene: TRBJ2-2; CDR3 DNA: TGCAGTGCTAGAGACCTTCGGACAGGGGCGAACACCGGGGAGCTGTTTTTT; CDR3 protein: CSARDLRTGANTGELFF
V gene: TRBV12-3/TRBV12-4; clone size: NA; D gene: NA; J gene: TRBJ2-5; CDR3 DNA: TGTGCCAGCAGTTTGTTCGGGAGTAGCGAGGAGACCCAGTACTTC; CDR3 protein: CASSLFGSSEETQYF
V gene: TRBV4-3; clone size: many; D gene: TRBD2; J gene: TRBJ2-1; CDR3 DNA: TGCGCCAGCAGCCAAGATCCGCTAGCGGGGGCCTACAATGAGCAGTTCTTC; CDR3 protein: CASSQDPLAGAYNEQFF
V gene: TRBV6-1; clone size: NA; D gene: TRBD1; J gene: TRBJ1-5; CDR3 DNA: TGTGCCAGCAGCCCTGGACAGGGGAGGAGTTTTAGCAATCAGCCCCAGCATTTT; CDR3 protein: CASSPGQGRSFSNQPQHF
V gene: TRBV20-1; clone size: many; D gene: NA; J gene: TRBJ1-1; CDR3 DNA: TGCAGTGCTAGAGACGGGGGCGCGGGGACTGAAGCTTTCTTT; CDR3 protein: CSARDGGAGTEAFF
V gene: TRBV12-3/TRBV12-4; clone size: NA; D gene: NA; J gene: TRBJ2-1; CDR3 DNA: TGTGCCAGCAGGCAACCCGCCGGGACGGCGGGTGAGCAGTTCTTC; CDR3 protein: CASRQPAGTAGEQFF
V gene: TRBV20-1; clone size: NA; D gene: TRBD2; J gene: TRBJ2-3; CDR3 DNA: TGCAGTGGCCCCGGGGGGGGAACAGATACGCAGTATTTT; CDR3 protein: CSGPGGGTDTQYF
V gene: TRBV28; clone size: few; D gene: NA; J gene: TRBJ2-1; CDR3 DNA: TGTGCCAGCACCCTTTTGAGGGGTTCCTACAATGAGCAGTTCTTC; CDR3 protein: CASTLLRGSYNEQFF
V gene: TRBV5-6; clone size: NA; D gene: NA; J gene: TRBJ2-2; CDR3 DNA: TGTGCCAGCAGCTTTCTATCGGCAGGGAACACCGGGGAGCTGTTTTTT; CDR3 protein: CASSFLSAGNTGELFF
V gene: TRBV12-3/TRBV12-4; clone size: few; D gene: NA; J gene: TRBJ1-2; CDR3 DNA: TGTGCCAGCAGTTTAGCTCAGATTACTAACTATGGCTACACCTTC; CDR3 protein: CASSLAQITNYGYTF
V gene: TRBV4-2; clone size: many; D gene: NA; J gene: TRBJ1-6; CDR3 DNA: TGTGCCAGCAGCCAAGCTGCTACAGCGATTAATTCACCCCTCCACTTT; CDR3 protein: CASSQAATAINSPLHF
V gene: TRBV20-1; clone size: NA; D gene: NA; J gene: TRBJ2-7; CDR3 DNA: TGCAGTGCTAGTAAGAGGCGGGCCACTGGCGAGCAGTACTTC; CDR3 protein: CSASKRRATGEQYF
V gene: TRBV7-9; clone size: NA; D gene: NA; J gene: TRBJ2-3; CDR3 DNA: TGTGCCAGCAGCTTAGGAGATCGTAGCCCAGATACGCAGTATTTT; CDR3 protein: CASSLGDRSPDTQYF
V gene: TRBV5-1; clone size: few; D gene: TRBD2; J gene: TRBJ2-3; CDR3 DNA: TGCGCCAGCAGCTTCGGCGGGAGGCAAGGGACAGATACGCAGTATTTT; CDR3 protein: CASSFGGRQGTDTQYF
V gene: TRBV4-2; clone size: many; D gene: NA; J gene: TRBJ2-1; CDR3 DNA: TGTGCCAGCAGCCAAGATGGGGGGGGGCCCCGGGTTTACAATGAGCAGTTCTTC; CDR3 protein: CASSQDGGGPRVYNEQFF
V gene: TRBV20-1; clone size: few; D gene: TRBD1; J gene: TRBJ1-4; CDR3 DNA: TGCAGTGCTTCTCAGACCGGGACAGGGGCGGAAAAACTGTTTTTT; CDR3 protein: CSASQTGTGAEKLFF
V gene: TRBV28; clone size: few; D gene: TRBD1; J gene: TRBJ2-7; CDR3 DNA: TGTGCAGCGGGCCCCGACAGGGGACGGGAGCAGTACTTC; CDR3 protein: CAAGPDRGREQYF
V gene: TRBV6-6; clone size: NA; D gene: NA; J gene: TRBJ1-1; CDR3 DNA: TGTGCCAGCAGTTTCCTTGAGATGGGTGAAGCTTTCTTT; CDR3 protein: CASSFLEMGEAFF